What follows are 28 T cell receptor beta chains derived from one specimen sequenced in a study of cytomegalovirus exposure and HLA in healthy donors. In the PCR, 60 Vbeta and 13 Jbeta primers were used. Measured with immunoSEQ multiplex PCR; TCRdb has only the in-frame clones, and not every one. The table shows roughly 140,000 clones, with approximately 80% occurring only once. The material sequenced was PBMCs. All receptors derive from a female donor in good health and CMV-seronegative.

The sample holds many counts of this clone. This sequence joins TRBV30 and TRBJ2-3; the D gene is possibly TRBD2 (6 bases). V was trimmed by 3 bases and J by 2 bases, leaving 12 bases between them. The CDR3 spans 14 residues. Germline V lookup: CDR1 GTSNPN, CDR2 SVGIG (reference sequence). The CDR3 region is CAWSRGGFTDTQYF. The CDR3, as DNA: TGTGCCTGGAGCCGTGGGGGGTTCACAGATACGCAGTATTTT.

V gene TRBV30 combines with J gene TRBJ1-2, with D uncertain. The CDR3 loop spans 14 amino acids. CDR1 GTSNPN and CDR2 SVGIG come from the germline V gene (reference sequence). Trimming cost V 3 bases and J 8 bases, with 19 bases left between them. The CDR3 nucleotides are TGTGCCTGGAGAGTCCCCCCCCCGGGGAAGGGCTACACCTTC. Translation: CAWRVPPPGKGYTF.

This sequence joins TRBV27 and TRBJ2-1; D gene ambiguous. CDR1 is MNHEY, CDR2 SMNVEV, per germline (reference sequence). This CDR3 contains 14 residues. The V gene lost 5 bases and the J gene lost 4 bases, with 12 bases spanning the gap. The CDR3 reads CASSRTGRYNEQFF. The CDR3, as DNA: TGTGCCAGCAGTAGAACCGGCAGGTACAATGAGCAGTTCTTC.

The V and J genes are TRBV5-1 and TRBJ1-2; TRBD1 matches 10 bases. The CDR3 runs to 13 residues. Germline lookup yields CDR1 SGHRS and CDR2 YFSETQ. The junction had 5 bases not matched to a gene; V was cut back by 5 bases and J by 7 bases. The CDR3 DNA is TGCGCCAGCAGGTTTGGGACAGGGGCTGGCTACACCTTC. Its protein is CASRFGTGAGYTF.

This chain links TRBV13 with TRBJ2-1; 7 bases fit TRBD2. V lost 5 bases and J lost 4; bases outside the gene matches: 8. CDR1 PRHDT and CDR2 FYEKMQ come from the germline V gene (reference sequence). CDR3 length: 15 residues. CDR3 loop: CASSPYNGGYNEQFF. CDR3 DNA sequence: TGTGCCAGCAGCCCTTACAACGGGGGGTACAATGAGCAGTTCTTC.

This clone has more than one count but fewer than ten. The chain links TRBV10-3 to TRBJ1-5, with a tentative D call TRBD1 (5 bases). From germline, CDR1 is ENHRY and CDR2 SYGVKD. The germline V and J ends were trimmed by 0 bases and 2 bases, with 11 bases remaining between them. The CDR3 contains 16 residues. The CDR3: CAISESGGLGNQPQHF. Written as DNA, the CDR3 is TGTGCCATCAGTGAGTCGGGGGGTTTGGGCAATCAGCCCCAGCATTTT.

The chain carries TRBV7-9 and TRBJ1-4; 8 bases match TRBD1. Germline-derived CDR1 and CDR2 are SEHNR and FQNEAQ (reference sequence). After removal of 11 bases from V and 0 bases from J, the junction contained 8 bases not matched to a gene. The CDR3 is 15 amino acids. The CDR3 DNA reads as TGTGCCGGGGAGACAGGGGTCCCAACTAATGAAAAACTGTTTTTT. It codes for CAGETGVPTNEKLFF.

CDR3 sequence (DNA): TGTGCCAGCAGTAGGTCCGGCAGGCCTAACTATGGCTACACCTTC. Translating it yields CASSRSGRPNYGYTF. V gene TRBV27 combines with J gene TRBJ1-2; no clear D. This CDR3 spans 15 amino acids. Deletions cut 5 bases from V and 0 bases from J, with 13 bases between. Germline lookup yields CDR1 MNHEY and CDR2 SMNVEV (reference sequence).

The V call is TRBV7-2, the J call TRBJ2-1; possible D gene TRBD1, 5 bases. The V gene lost 0 bases and the J gene lost 10 bases, with 13 bases spanning the gap. Germline CDR1 and CDR2: SGHTA and FQGNSA. The CDR3 contains 14 residues. The CDR3 nucleotides read TGTGCCAGCAGCTTAGCACCCCAGGGAAACGAGCAGTTCTTC. This sequence encodes CASSLAPQGNEQFF.

V usage is TRBV2 and J usage is TRBJ1-6; no clear D gene. The germline gives CDR1 SNHLY, CDR2 FYNNEI. The CDR3 is 16 residues long. The ends were cut back, 1 base at V and 3 bases at J, with 10 bases in the middle. The CDR3 spells CASSEEQADYNSPLHF. CDR3 bases: TGTGCCAGCAGTGAAGAGCAGGCCGACTATAATTCACCCCTCCACTTT.

This sequence joins TRBV4-3 and TRBJ2-5; 7 nucleotides align to TRBD2. CDR3 length: 16 residues. Germline CDR1 reads LGHNA; CDR2 reads YSLEER. V shed 4 bases and J 5 bases; nucleotides not matched to a gene: 13. The CDR3 coding sequence is TGCGCCAGCAGCCGAGATCCCCTAGCGGACACGGAGACCCAGTACTTC. Translated, it gives CASSRDPLADTETQYF.

The V and J genes are TRBV7-3 and TRBJ1-5; 7 bases agree with TRBD1. The CDR3 runs 15 residues. Unmatched junction bases numbered 8, after V lost 2 bases and J lost 7 bases. Germline CDR1 and CDR2: SGHTA and FQGTGA. The CDR3 nucleotides read TGTGCCAGCAGCTTAGGCAGGGGGTACGGACAGCCCCAGCATTTT. The encoded protein is CASSLGRGYGQPQHF.

The chain links TRBV27 to TRBJ1-2; TRBD1 is a possible D gene (6 bases). V was trimmed by 5 bases and J by 4 bases, leaving 17 bases between them. The CDR3 sequence is 15 residues long. Germline V gene lookup returns CDR1 MNHEY and CDR2 SMNVEV (reference sequence). The CDR3 coding sequence is TGTGCCAGCAGTACCCGAGGGGGTGTCCCCTATGGCTACACCTTC. Its protein is CASSTRGGVPYGYTF.

This sequence joins TRBV7-9 and TRBJ2-1; 8 positions match TRBD1. Germline V gene sequence: CDR1 SEHNR, CDR2 FQNEAQ (reference sequence). J lost 9 bases, V lost 4 bases, and 11 bases had no gene match. The CDR3 has 15 residues. The DNA of the CDR3 is TGTGCCAGCAGCTCATTGGGCAGGGGGCGGAGTGAGCAGTTCTTC. Translated: CASSSLGRGRSEQFF.

This clone has only a few counts. The V and J genes are TRBV10-2 and TRBJ2-7, with a weak D call TRBD1 (5 bases). The V end was cut by 4 bases, the J end by 2 bases, with 12 bases between. In germline, CDR1 is WSHSY, CDR2 SAAADI. The CDR3 consists of 14 residues. The CDR3 sequence is CASSARQGAYEQYF. In nucleotides, the CDR3 is TGCGCCAGCAGTGCCCGACAAGGGGCCTACGAGCAGTACTTC.

This clone was seen a handful of times. The V and J genes are TRBV5-6 and TRBJ2-7; 14 positions match TRBD2. Per the germline V gene, CDR1 is SGHDT and CDR2 is YYEEEE. V gave up 4 bases and J gave up 2 bases; unmatched junction bases: 5. This CDR3 is 16 amino acids long. The CDR3 sequence is CASSRGLAGAPYEQYF. DNA of the CDR3: TGTGCCAGCAGCCGGGGACTAGCGGGAGCCCCCTACGAGCAGTACTTC. The full variable domain, completed using reference TRBV5-6 and TRBJ2-7, is DAGVTQSPTHLIKTRGQQVTLRCSPKSGHDTVSWYQQALGQGPQFIFQYYEEEERQRGNFPDRFSGHQFPNYSSELNVNALLLGDSALYLCASSRGLAGAPYEQYFGPGTRLTVT.

V usage is TRBV19 and J usage is TRBJ2-1; 11 nucleotides align to TRBD2. Germline V gene data show CDR1 as LNHDA and CDR2 as SQIVND (reference sequence). This CDR3 contains 15 residues. V trimming: 7 bases; J trimming: 8 bases; junction bases outside the gene matches: 10. For the CDR3, the DNA is TGTGCCAGTACCCTTCTAGCGGGAGGTAGGGATGAGCAGTTCTTC. Its protein product is CASTLLAGGRDEQFF.

The chain uses TRBV18 and TRBJ1-3, with D tentatively TRBD1 (6 bases). Between the trimmed V and J ends, which lost 6 bases and 0 bases, there was a span of 12 bases. Germline CDR1 is KGHSH and CDR2 is LQKENI. This CDR3 spans 15 amino acids. The CDR3 DNA reads as TGTGCCAGCTCCCTCCAGGGGATCTCTGGAAACACCATATATTTT. Amino acid sequence: CASSLQGISGNTIYF.

The table lists this clone with a count of one. The chain has TRBV7-9 and TRBJ2-5; 8 nucleotides line up with TRBD2. The V gene end was trimmed by 3 bases and the J gene end by 5 bases; junction bases not matched to a gene: 5. This CDR3 has 14 amino acids. Germline V gives CDR1 SEHNR, CDR2 FQNEAQ (reference sequence). DNA for the CDR3: TGTGCCAGCAGCTTTGGGACGGGAGGGGAGACCCAGTACTTC. Protein product: CASSFGTGGETQYF.

This sequence joins TRBV9 and TRBJ2-2, with TRBD2 matching over 10 bases. Germline CDR1 and CDR2: SGDLS and YYNGEE. Losses at the gene ends were 0 bases for V and 8 bases for J; bases not matched to a gene: 10. The CDR3 spans 17 residues. CDR3 sequence (DNA): TGTGCCAGCAGCGTAGTACCAGCGGGAGGGCCGGGTGGGGAGCTGTTTTTT. Amino acid sequence: CASSVVPAGGPGGELFF. The complete variable domain, with remaining parts taken from reference TRBV9 and TRBJ2-2, reads DSGVTQTPKHLITATGQRVTLRCSPRSGDLSVYWYQQSLDQGLQFLIQYYNGEERAKGNILERFSAQQFPDLHSELNLSSLELGDSALYFCASSVVPAGGPGGELFFGEGSRLTVL.

The chain combines TRBV6-6 with TRBJ1-2; 7 nucleotides align to TRBD1. There are 14 residues in the CDR3. The germline V gene encodes CDR1 MNHNY and CDR2 SVGAGI (reference sequence). V was clipped by 4 bases and J by 9 bases; unmatched bases: 11. CDR3 region: CASSSRGGGQRYTF. As DNA, the CDR3 is TGTGCCAGCAGTTCCCGTGGAGGGGGCCAGCGCTACACCTTC.

The rearrangement links TRBV29-1 to TRBJ1-2; 11 bases align to TRBD1. This CDR3 is built from 17 residues. Trimming cost V 5 bases and J 0 bases; bases outside gene matches: 11. Germline values: CDR1 SQVTM, CDR2 ANQGSEA. The CDR3 protein is CSVLKGDRGDPNYGYTF. The CDR3 DNA reads TGCAGCGTTCTAAAAGGGGACAGGGGGGATCCTAACTATGGCTACACCTTC.

The chain carries TRBV11-3 and TRBJ2-7; a weak D match, TRBD1 (6 bases). Germline CDR1 and CDR2: SGHNT and YENEEA. V gave up 4 bases and J gave up 4 bases, with 11 bases separating them. The CDR3 has 13 residues. CDR3 coding DNA: TGTGCCAGCAGCTCAACAGGGTCATACGAGCAGTACTTC. As protein: CASSSTGSYEQYF.

This clone was picked up a small number of times. The V and J genes are TRBV5-6 and TRBJ2-2; D gene ambiguous. CDR1 and CDR2 (germline): SGHDT, YYEEEE. The CDR3 consists of 17 residues. The V end lost 0 bases, the J end lost 2 bases, and 14 bases lay between the germline ends. The CDR3 nucleotides are TGTGCCAGCAGCTTGGCAGGCCTTAACAGAAACACCGGGGAGCTGTTTTTT. The encoded protein is CASSLAGLNRNTGELFF.

The chain joins TRBV29-1 to TRBJ1-4, with 7 bases that match TRBD1. This CDR3 has 11 amino acids. V lost 7 bases to trimming and J lost 10 bases; unmatched junction nucleotides: 6. The germline gives CDR1 SQVTM, CDR2 ANQGSEA. The CDR3 protein is CSALRDRKLFF. DNA of the CDR3: TGCAGCGCCCTCCGGGACAGAAAACTGTTTTTT.

About this clone itself: Other DNA sequences of this sample code for an identical CDR3. The V gene is TRBV27, the J gene TRBJ2-7; D gene unclear. CDR1 and CDR2 (germline): MNHEY, SMNVEV (reference sequence). The CDR3 runs 13 residues. Trimming shortened V by 5 bases and J by 0 bases, and 8 bases separated the two germline ends. CDR3 DNA: TGTGCCAGCAGTCCCTTTAGCTCCTACGAGCAGTACTTC. It is translated as CASSPFSSYEQYF.

The rearrangement joins TRBV14 to TRBJ2-7, with a weak D call TRBD1 (5 bases). The V end was cut by 2 bases, the J end by 0 bases, with 14 bases between. The CDR3 covers 16 residues. Per the germline V gene, CDR1 is SGHDN and CDR2 is FVKESK. CDR3 protein: CASSQFVRAGSYEQYF. The CDR3 DNA reads as TGTGCCAGCAGCCAATTCGTCAGGGCCGGCTCCTACGAGCAGTACTTC.

The CDR3 sequence: CASSLGNPGNEQFF. CDR3 bases: TGCGCCAGCAGCTTGGGGAATCCGGGGAATGAGCAGTTCTTC. This chain uses TRBV5-1 with TRBJ2-1; D is perhaps TRBD2 (5 bases). CDR1 is SGHRS and CDR2 is YFSETQ in the germline V gene. This CDR3 contains 14 residues. The V gene lost 0 bases and the J gene lost 7 bases, with 11 bases spanning the gap.